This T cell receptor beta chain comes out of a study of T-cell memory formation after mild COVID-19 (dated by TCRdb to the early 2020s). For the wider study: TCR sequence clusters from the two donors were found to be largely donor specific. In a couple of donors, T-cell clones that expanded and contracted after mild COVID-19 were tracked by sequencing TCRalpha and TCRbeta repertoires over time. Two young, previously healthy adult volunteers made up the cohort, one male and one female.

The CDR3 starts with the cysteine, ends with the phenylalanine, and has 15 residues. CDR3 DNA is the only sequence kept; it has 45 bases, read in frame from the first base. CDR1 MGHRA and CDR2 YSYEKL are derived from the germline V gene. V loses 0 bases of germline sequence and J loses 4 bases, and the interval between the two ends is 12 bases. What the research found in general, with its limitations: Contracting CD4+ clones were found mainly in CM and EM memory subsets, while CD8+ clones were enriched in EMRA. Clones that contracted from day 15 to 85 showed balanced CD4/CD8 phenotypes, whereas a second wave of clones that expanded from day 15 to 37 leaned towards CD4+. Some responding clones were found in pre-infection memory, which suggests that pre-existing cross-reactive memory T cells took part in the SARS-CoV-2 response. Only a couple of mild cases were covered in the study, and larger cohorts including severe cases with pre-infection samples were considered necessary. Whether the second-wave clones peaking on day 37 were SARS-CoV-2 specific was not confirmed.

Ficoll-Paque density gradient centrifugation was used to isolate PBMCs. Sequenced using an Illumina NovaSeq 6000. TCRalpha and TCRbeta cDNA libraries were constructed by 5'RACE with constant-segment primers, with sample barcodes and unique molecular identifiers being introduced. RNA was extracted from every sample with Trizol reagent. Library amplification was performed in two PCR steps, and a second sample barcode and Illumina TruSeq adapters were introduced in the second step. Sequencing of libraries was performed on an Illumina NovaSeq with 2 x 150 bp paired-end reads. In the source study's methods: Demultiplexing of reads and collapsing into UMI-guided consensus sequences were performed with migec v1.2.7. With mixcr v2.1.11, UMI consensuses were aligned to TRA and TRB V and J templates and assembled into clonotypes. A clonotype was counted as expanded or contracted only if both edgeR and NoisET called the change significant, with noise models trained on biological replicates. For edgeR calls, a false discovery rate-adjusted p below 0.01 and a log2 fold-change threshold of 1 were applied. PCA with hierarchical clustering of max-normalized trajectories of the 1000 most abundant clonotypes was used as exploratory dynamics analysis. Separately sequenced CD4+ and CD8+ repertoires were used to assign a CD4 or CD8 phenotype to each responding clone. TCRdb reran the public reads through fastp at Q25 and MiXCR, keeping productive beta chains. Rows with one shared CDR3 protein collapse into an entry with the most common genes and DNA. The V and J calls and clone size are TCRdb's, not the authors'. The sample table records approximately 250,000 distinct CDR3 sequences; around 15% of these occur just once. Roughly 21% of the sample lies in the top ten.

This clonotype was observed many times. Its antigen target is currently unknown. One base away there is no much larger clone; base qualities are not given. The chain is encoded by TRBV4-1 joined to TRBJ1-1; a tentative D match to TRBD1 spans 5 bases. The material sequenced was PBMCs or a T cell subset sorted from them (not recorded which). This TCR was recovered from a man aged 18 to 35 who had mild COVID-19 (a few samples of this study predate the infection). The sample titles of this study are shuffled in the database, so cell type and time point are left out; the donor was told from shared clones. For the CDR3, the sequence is CASSQEGTLGTEAFF. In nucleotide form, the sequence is TGCGCCAGCAGCCAAGAGGGGACCTTGGGCACTGAAGCTTTCTTT.